The 11 T cell receptor beta chains below come from one sample, sequenced in a study of cytomegalovirus exposure and HLA in healthy donors. PCR amplification relied on 60 Vbeta primers (plus 13 Jbeta primers). The repertoire was sequenced with immunoSEQ multiplex PCR; TCRdb's copy has only in-frame clones and lacks some. In the table there are approximately 100,000 clones, approximately 66% of which are singletons. What was sequenced was PBMCs. The receptors here all came from a man between 35 and 55 years old in good health and CMV-seropositive.

This clone was detected only once. This chain joins TRBV5-6 and TRBJ2-1, with TRBD2 as a possible D gene (5 bases). This CDR3 is 15 amino acids long. V lost 0 bases to trimming and J lost 8 bases, with 15 bases between them. Germline V gene sequence: CDR1 SGHDT, CDR2 YYEEEE. The CDR3 nucleotides read TGTGCCAGCAGCTTGGAGGGCGACGCGAGGGATGAGCAGTTCTTC. It specifies CASSLEGDARDEQFF.

This sequence joins TRBV4-1 and TRBJ1-1, with a possible D match to TRBD1 (5 bases). Trimming shortened V by 2 bases and J by 3 bases, and 13 bases separated the two germline ends. Germline V gives CDR1 MGHRA, CDR2 YSYEKL. The CDR3 is made up of 15 amino acids. CDR3 protein: CASSQQGRSDTEAFF. The CDR3 DNA reads TGCGCCAGCAGCCAACAGGGTCGGTCGGACACTGAAGCTTTCTTT.

The V gene is TRBV7-2, the J gene TRBJ2-7; D remains ambiguous. V lost 1 base to trimming and J lost 3 bases, with 7 bases between them. The length of the CDR3 is 13 residues. Per germline, CDR1 SGHTA and CDR2 FQGNSA. CDR3 coding DNA: TGTGCCAGCAGCTTAGACCGCAGCTACGAGCAGTACTTC. The encoded protein is CASSLDRSYEQYF.

The chain links TRBV7-9 to TRBJ1-3, with D uncertain. V dropped 5 bases and J dropped 0 bases, with 14 bases sitting between them. Germline V gene lookup returns CDR1 SEHNR and CDR2 FQNEAQ (reference sequence). CDR3 length: 16 residues. This chain's CDR3 is CASSPPGGGSGNTIYF. The CDR3 DNA reads TGTGCCAGCAGCCCTCCGGGTGGTGGCTCTGGAAACACCATATATTTT.

The V and J genes are TRBV7-2 and TRBJ2-5; 10 bases are a match to TRBD2. The germline CDR1 and CDR2 sequences are SGHTA and FQGNSA. V shed 3 bases, J shed 4 bases, and the junction held 5 bases outside the gene matches. CDR3 length: 15 amino acids. The CDR3 loop reads CASSFPRLAGETQYF. CDR3 sequence (DNA): TGTGCCAGCAGCTTCCCTCGACTAGCGGGAGAGACCCAGTACTTC. The complete variable domain, with remaining parts taken from reference TRBV7-2 and TRBJ2-5, reads GAGVSQSPSNKVTEKGKDVELRCDPISGHTALYWYRQSLGQGLEFLIYFQGNSAPDKSGLPSDRFSAERTGGSVSTLTIQRTQQEDSAVYLCASSFPRLAGETQYFGPGTRLLVL.

The chain carries TRBV6-6 and TRBJ2-7; possibly TRBD1 for D (6 bases). V was trimmed by 0 bases and J by 6 bases, leaving 9 bases between them. The length of the CDR3 is 13 residues. In germline, CDR1 is MNHNY, CDR2 SVGAGI (reference sequence). CDR3 region: CASSYSQGSEQYV. The CDR3 DNA reads as TGTGCCAGCAGTTACTCCCAGGGGAGCGAGCAGTACGTC.

This clone has only a few counts. The chain combines TRBV19 with TRBJ2-6; D is unclear. The germline gives CDR1 LNHDA, CDR2 SQIVND (reference sequence). The CDR3 has 14 amino acids. The ends were cut back, 3 bases at V and 1 base at J, with 4 bases in the middle. The CDR3 DNA sequence: TGTGCCAGTAGTATGACATCTGGGGCCAACGTCCTGACTTTC. This codes for CASSMTSGANVLTF.

The rearrangement uses TRBV4-1 and TRBJ2-3; D is possibly TRBD2 (6 bases). Trimming removed 5 bases at V and 2 bases at J, with 17 bases between. The CDR3 is 16 residues long. Germline V gene lookup returns CDR1 MGHRA and CDR2 YSYEKL. The CDR3 DNA is TGCGCCAGCAGCATCTCCGGGACTGAGAACACAGATACGCAGTATTTT. Translation gives CASSISGTENTDTQYF.

Details on this clone: The junction does not match germline at one end; this may be a read error. V gene TRBV19 combines with J gene TRBJ1-5, with 8 nucleotides matching TRBD1. Germline CDR1 LNHDA, CDR2 SQIVND (reference sequence). This CDR3 has 16 amino acids. CDR3 protein: CASSIGQGGSNQPQHF. CDR3 DNA: TGTGCCAGTAGCATAGGACAGGGTGGTAGCAATCAGCCCCAGCATTTT.

The V and J genes are TRBV5-1 and TRBJ2-7, with 9 positions matching TRBD2. V lost 0 bases and J lost 3; bases outside the gene matches: 1. CDR1 SGHRS and CDR2 YFSETQ come from the germline V gene. The CDR3 consists of 14 residues. The CDR3 region has the DNA TGCGCCAGCAGCTTGGAAGCGGGAGGCTACGAGCAGTACTTC. This codes for CASSLEAGGYEQYF. The variable domain in full, with the rest retrieved from reference TRBV5-1 and TRBJ2-7, is KAGVTQTPRYLIKTRGQQVTLSCSPISGHRSVSWYQQTPGQGLQFLFEYFSETQRNKGNFPGRFSGRQFSNSRSEMNVSTLELGDSALYLCASSLEAGGYEQYFGPGTRLTVT.

The chain couples TRBV9 to TRBJ1-5, with D perhaps TRBD1 (6 bases). V dropped 3 bases and J dropped 5 bases, with 21 bases sitting between them. The germline CDR1 and CDR2 sequences are SGDLS and YYNGEE. CDR3 size: 17 residues. In nucleotides, the CDR3 is TGTGCCAGCAGCGACCCAACAGGGTTTGGAGGCTATCAGCCCCAGCATTTT. It encodes CASSDPTGFGGYQPQHF.